This is a list of T cell receptor beta chains from one sample in a study of patients and donors after allogeneic stem cell transplantation. TCRdb reprocessed the RT-PCR reads with MiXCR, giving one entry per CDR3 protein. This table has 80,000 to 90,000 distinct CDR3 sequences, roughly 52% appearing once. The sample was blood, either unsorted or a sorted T cell fraction (not recorded which). Receptor source: a human donor who was either an allogeneic HSCT recipient or a stem cell or donor lymphocyte infusion donor (not recorded which). It is not recorded whose cells these are; they may come from a transplant donor. Both conserved end residues are part of each CDR3. D genes are given only for firm matches. Clone size is stated in some rows and not others, as once, few, many or a class when expanded.

clone size: few; J gene: TRBJ2-1; V gene: TRBV20-1; D gene: TRBD2; CDR3 DNA: TGCAGTGCGCAACCGGGGGGATCCTACAATGAGCAGTTCTTC; CDR3 protein: CSAQPGGSYNEQFF
clone size: NA; J gene: TRBJ2-7; V gene: TRBV25-1; D gene: TRBD1; CDR3 DNA: TGTGCCAGCAGTGATCACAGGGGCCAGATCAACTTC; CDR3 protein: CASSDHRGQINF
clone size: NA; J gene: TRBJ2-3; V gene: TRBV4-2; D gene: NA; CDR3 DNA: TGTGCCAGCAGCCCTCGAACAGATACGCAGTATTTT; CDR3 protein: CASSPRTDTQYF
clone size: NA; J gene: TRBJ1-2; V gene: TRBV15; D gene: TRBD1; CDR3 DNA: TGTGCCACCGGCAGTGACAGGGGGCGCAAAGGCTATGGCTACACCTTC; CDR3 protein: CATGSDRGRKGYGYTF
clone size: many; J gene: TRBJ1-1; V gene: TRBV7-2; D gene: NA; CDR3 DNA: TGTGCCAGCAGCTTAGTGATACAGAACACTGAAGCTTTCTTT; CDR3 protein: CASSLVIQNTEAFF
clone size: NA; J gene: TRBJ1-1; V gene: TRBV12-3/TRBV12-4; D gene: TRBD1; CDR3 DNA: TGTGCCAGCAGCCTACTAGGGACAGGGTACGCTTTCTTT; CDR3 protein: CASSLLGTGYAFF
clone size: NA; J gene: TRBJ1-1; V gene: TRBV27; D gene: NA; CDR3 DNA: TGTGCCAGCAGTTTATCCGGGGAGGGAGGCACTGAAGCTTTCTTT; CDR3 protein: CASSLSGEGGTEAFF
clone size: NA; J gene: TRBJ1-6; V gene: TRBV7-2; D gene: NA; CDR3 DNA: TGTGCCAGCAGCTCCCCTGACAGGCAATATAATTCACCCCTCCACTTT; CDR3 protein: CASSSPDRQYNSPLHF
clone size: few; J gene: TRBJ1-1; V gene: TRBV4-3; D gene: TRBD1; CDR3 DNA: TGCGCCAGCAGCCAATGGGACAGGGGCAACACTGAAGCTTTCTTT; CDR3 protein: CASSQWDRGNTEAFF
clone size: NA; J gene: TRBJ1-4; V gene: TRBV5-1; D gene: NA; CDR3 DNA: TGCGCCAGCAGCTTAACTCGCCCGGGAGATGAAAAACTGTTTTTT; CDR3 protein: CASSLTRPGDEKLFF
clone size: NA; J gene: TRBJ1-5; V gene: TRBV28; D gene: TRBD1; CDR3 DNA: TGTGCCAGCAGCCTCGACAGGGGGCTTTGGAATCAGCCCCAGCATTTT; CDR3 protein: CASSLDRGLWNQPQHF
clone size: NA; J gene: TRBJ2-2; V gene: TRBV10-2; D gene: NA; CDR3 DNA: TGCGCCACGATTAGCGGGGAGCTGTTTTTT; CDR3 protein: CATISGELFF
clone size: NA; J gene: TRBJ1-2; V gene: TRBV6-6; D gene: NA; CDR3 DNA: TGTGCCAGCAGTCTAGAAGTCTATGGCTACACCTTC; CDR3 protein: CASSLEVYGYTF